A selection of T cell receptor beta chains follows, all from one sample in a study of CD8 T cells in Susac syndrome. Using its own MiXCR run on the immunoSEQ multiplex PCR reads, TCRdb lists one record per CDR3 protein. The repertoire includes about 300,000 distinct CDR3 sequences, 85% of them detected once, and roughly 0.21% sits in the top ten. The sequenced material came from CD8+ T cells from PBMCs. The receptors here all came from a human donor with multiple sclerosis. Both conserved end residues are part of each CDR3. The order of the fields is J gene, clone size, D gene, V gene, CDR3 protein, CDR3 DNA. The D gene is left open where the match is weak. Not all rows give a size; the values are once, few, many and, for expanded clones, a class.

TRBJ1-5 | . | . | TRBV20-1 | CSARQAGVQPQHF | TGCAGTGCTAGACAGGCAGGGGTTCAGCCCCAGCATTTT
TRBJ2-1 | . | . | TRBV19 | CASSMGPEQFF | TGTGCCAGTAGTATGGGGCCCGAGCAGTTCTTC
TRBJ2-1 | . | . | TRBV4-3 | CASSQDRTVYNEQFF | TGCGCCAGCAGCCAAGATAGGACGGTATACAATGAGCAGTTCTTC
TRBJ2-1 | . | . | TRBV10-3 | CAISAEGISYNEQFF | TGTGCCATCAGTGCCGAGGGCATCTCCTACAATGAGCAGTTCTTC
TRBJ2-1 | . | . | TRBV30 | CAWIGRNNEQFF | TGTGCCTGGATCGGCCGTAACAATGAGCAGTTCTTC
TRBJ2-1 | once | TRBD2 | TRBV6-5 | CASSYSATSPYNEQFF | TGTGCCAGCAGTTACTCGGCGACTAGCCCTTACAATGAGCAGTTCTTC
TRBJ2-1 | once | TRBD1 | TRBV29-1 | CSAGTGGYNEQFF | TGCAGCGCCGGAACAGGGGGCTACAATGAGCAGTTCTTC
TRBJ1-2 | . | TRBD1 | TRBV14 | CASSQAPGTAYGYTF | TGTGCCAGCAGCCAAGCCCCCGGGACAGCCTATGGCTACACCTTC
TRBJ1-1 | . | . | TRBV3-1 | CASSQGGAGRDTEAFF | TGTGCCAGCAGCCAAGGAGGCGCAGGGAGGGACACTGAAGCTTTCTTT
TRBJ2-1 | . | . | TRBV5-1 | CASTEYNEQFF | TGCGCCAGCACAGAGTACAATGAGCAGTTCTTC
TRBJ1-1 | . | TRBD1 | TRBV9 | CASSVGSGGANTEAFF | TGTGCCAGCAGCGTAGGGTCAGGGGGAGCGAACACTGAAGCTTTCTTT
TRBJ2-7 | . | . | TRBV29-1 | CSVDGTSLAGIYEQYF | TGCAGCGTTGATGGGACTTCCCTCGCTGGAATCTACGAGCAGTACTTC
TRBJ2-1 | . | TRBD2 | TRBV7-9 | CASSLEAGLLSSYNEQFF | TGTGCCAGCAGCTTAGAAGCGGGACTCCTGAGCTCCTACAATGAGCAGTTCTTC
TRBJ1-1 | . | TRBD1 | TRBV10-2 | CASSQTGGLTEAFF | TGCGCCAGCAGTCAGACAGGGGGCCTCACTGAAGCTTTCTTT
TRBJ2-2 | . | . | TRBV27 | CASSLLGANTGELFF | TGTGCCAGCAGTTTATTGGGAGCGAACACCGGGGAGCTGTTTTTT
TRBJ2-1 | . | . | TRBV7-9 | CASRPKAGFLVEDEQFF | TGTGCCAGCAGACCTAAGGCCGGGTTCCTGGTAGAGGATGAGCAGTTCTTC
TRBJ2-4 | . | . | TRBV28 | CASSPRAKNIQYF | TGTGCCAGCAGCCCCCGGGCCAAAAACATTCAGTACTTC
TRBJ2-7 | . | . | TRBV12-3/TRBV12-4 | CASSPPGSSYEQYF | TGTGCCAGCAGTCCACCGGGAAGCTCCTACGAGCAGTACTTC
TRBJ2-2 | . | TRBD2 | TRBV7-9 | CASSLRAGGPETGELFF | TGTGCCAGCAGCTTAAGAGCGGGAGGGCCAGAAACCGGGGAGCTGTTTTTT
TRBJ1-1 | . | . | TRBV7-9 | CASSPRSGMNTEAFF | TGTGCCAGCAGCCCCCGAAGCGGCATGAACACTGAAGCTTTCTTT
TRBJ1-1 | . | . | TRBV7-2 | CASSLGARPSAEAFF | TGTGCCAGCAGCTTGGGGGCCCGCCCGAGCGCTGAAGCTTTCTTT
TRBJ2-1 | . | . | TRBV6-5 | CASSYSRLRGMNEQFF | TGTGCCAGCAGTTACTCACGGCTACGCGGGATGAATGAGCAGTTCTTC
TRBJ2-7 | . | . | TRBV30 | CAWSVLRVRATYEQYF | TGTGCCTGGAGTGTACTACGGGTCCGAGCCACCTACGAGCAGTACTTC
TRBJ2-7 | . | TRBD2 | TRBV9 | CASSTPGRAQYF | TGTGCCAGCAGCACCCCCGGGAGGGCGCAGTACTTC
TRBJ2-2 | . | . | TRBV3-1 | CASSPTTGELFF | TGTGCCAGCAGCCCCACTACCGGGGAGCTGTTTTTT
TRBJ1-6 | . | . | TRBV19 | CASSIYGINSPLHF | TGTGCCAGTAGTATTTATGGAATCAATTCACCCCTCCACTTT
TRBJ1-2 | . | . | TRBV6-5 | CASSYSKGSNYGYTF | TGTGCCAGCAGTTACTCGAAAGGATCCAACTATGGCTACACCTTC
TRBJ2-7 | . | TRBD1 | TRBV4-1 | CASSRDGTGTNYEQYF | TGCGCCAGCAGCCGAGACGGGACAGGGACGAACTACGAGCAGTACTTC
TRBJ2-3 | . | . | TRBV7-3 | CASSLMDRTDTQYF | TGTGCCAGCAGCTTAATGGACAGAACAGATACGCAGTATTTT
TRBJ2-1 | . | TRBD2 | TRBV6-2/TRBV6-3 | CASSYSIQRGYNEQFF | TGTGCCAGCAGTTACTCGATTCAGCGGGGGTACAATGAGCAGTTCTTC
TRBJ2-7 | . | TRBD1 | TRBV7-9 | CASSHQTGLYEQYF | TGTGCCAGCAGTCACCAGACAGGGCTCTACGAGCAGTACTTC
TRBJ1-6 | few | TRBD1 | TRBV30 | CAWRAGTGPSPLHF | TGTGCCTGGAGGGCCGGGACAGGGCCCTCACCCCTCCACTTT
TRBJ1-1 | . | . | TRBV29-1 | CSVGGRTEAFF | TGCAGCGTTGGAGGGCGGACTGAAGCTTTCTTT
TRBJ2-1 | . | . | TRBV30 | CAWSVSEDNEQFF | TGTGCCTGGAGTGTATCCGAGGACAATGAGCAGTTCTTC